This T cell receptor beta chain was sequenced for a study of cytomegalovirus exposure and HLA in healthy donors. Study-wide results and caveats: Later analysis identified a missense DCLRE1C variant that was linked to TCR beta V- and J-gene trimming.

With V trimmed by 0 bases and J by 3 bases, 10 bases remained unmatched. The CDR3 covers 18 residues. PCR amplification relied on 60 Vbeta primers (plus 13 Jbeta primers). The table came from immunoSEQ multiplex PCR; TCRdb's copy has only in-frame clones and leaves some out. The sample includes some 40,000 clones, approximately 82% of them seen just once. Turning to this clone: As yet, its antigen is unknown. At the DNA level, this CDR3 is encoded by other sequences in the same sample as well.

The TCR comes from a woman younger than 35 in good health and CMV-seropositive. Sequencing was done on a sample of PBMCs. V gene TRBV23-1 combines with J gene TRBJ1-2, with 10 bases that match TRBD1. TRBV23-1 is noted as an ORF with a role that remains uncertain. The CDR3 DNA reads TGCGCCAGCAGTCAATCTTCGCCTTGGGACAGGGGATACTATGGCTACACCTTC. Its translation is CASSQSSPWDRGYYGYTF.